The 9 T cell receptor beta chains presented below share a single source sample, sequenced in a study of blood T cell repertoires in COVID-19. Only in-frame clones appear in the TCRdb table, and some are missing; sequencing was by immunoSEQ multiplex PCR. The table includes some 200,000 clones, 70% to 90% detected once. The material sequenced was PBMCs or T cells enriched from blood (not recorded which). All receptors come from a man between 35 and 55 years old who had recovered from COVID-19.

The chain joins TRBV6-6 to TRBJ1-1; D is perhaps TRBD1 (5 bases). CDR3 length: 16 residues. CDR1 is MNHNY, CDR2 SVGAGI, per germline (reference sequence). The V end was cut by 4 bases, the J end by 0 bases, with 15 bases between. The chain's CDR3 is CASSSPGSPMNTEAFF. The CDR3, as DNA: TGTGCCAGCAGTTCCCCAGGGTCCCCGATGAACACTGAAGCTTTCTTT.

The chain links TRBV11-1 to TRBJ2-5; possibly TRBD2 for D (5 bases). Germline V gives CDR1 SGHAT, CDR2 FQDESV (reference sequence). The CDR3 totals 15 residues. Between the trimmed V and J ends, which lost 3 bases and 1 base, there was a span of 12 bases. The CDR3 coding sequence is TGTGCCAGCAGCTTGAGAGGGAATCGCCAAGAGACCCAGTACTTC. Translating it yields CASSLRGNRQETQYF.

This clone was seen a few times. CDR3 sequence: CASSHGNTGELFF. The CDR3 DNA follows: TGTGCCAGCAGCCACGGGAACACCGGGGAGCTGTTTTTT. The chain employs TRBV7-3 and TRBJ2-2, with D unresolved. V gave up 5 bases and J gave up 1 base, with 5 bases separating them. Per germline, CDR1 SGHTA and CDR2 FQGTGA. The CDR3 totals 13 residues.

This chain joins TRBV5-1 and TRBJ2-7; D may be TRBD1 (6 bases). There are 16 residues in the CDR3. V was clipped by 5 bases and J by 2 bases, with 20 bases between them. Per germline, CDR1 SGHRS and CDR2 YFSETQ. CDR3 in amino acids: CASRRLTGQETYEQYF. Here the CDR3 DNA reads TGCGCCAGCAGACGATTAACAGGGCAGGAGACCTACGAGCAGTACTTC.

The chain uses TRBV5-3 and TRBJ2-6; tentative D call: TRBD1 (5 bases). TRBV5-3 is placed among ORFs of uncertain function. Trimming took off 5 bases at V and 2 bases at J, with 14 bases between the two ends. The CDR3 spans 16 residues. The chain's CDR3 is CARRFPGKAGANVLTF. The DNA for the CDR3 is TGTGCCAGAAGGTTTCCAGGGAAGGCTGGGGCCAACGTCCTGACTTTC.

Written as DNA, the CDR3 is TGTGCCAGTAGCTGGGGACAGGGAGGGAGCAATCAGCCCCAGCATTTT. Encoded protein: CASSWGQGGSNQPQHF. The genes are TRBV19 and TRBJ1-5; 9 bases are a match to TRBD1. This CDR3 spans 16 amino acids. Germline values: CDR1 LNHDA, CDR2 SQIVND (reference sequence). After removal of 6 bases from V and 1 base from J, the junction contained 7 bases not matched to a gene.

CDR3 sequence: CASSSGPQRGRGNSPLHF. The CDR3 DNA follows: TGTGCCAGCAGCTCTGGGCCGCAAAGGGGAAGGGGTAATTCACCCCTCCACTTT. The V gene is TRBV5-6, the J gene TRBJ1-6, with D tentatively TRBD1 (5 bases). This CDR3 spans 18 amino acids. In germline, CDR1 is SGHDT, CDR2 YYEEEE. Trimming pared 3 bases from V and 6 bases from J, leaving 22 bases between.

The chain couples TRBV5-6 to TRBJ1-1; D not certain. The V gene's germline CDR1 is SGHDT and CDR2 YYEEEE. CDR3 length equals 15 residues. Trimming stripped 1 base from V and 0 bases from J, with 10 bases between. CDR3 in DNA: TGTGCCAGCAGCTTGCATGAGAGAATGAACACTGAAGCTTTCTTT. Amino acid sequence: CASSLHERMNTEAFF.

The chain uses TRBV5-4 and TRBJ2-2, with TRBD1 matching over 10 bases. The CDR3 has 15 amino acids. Germline values: CDR1 SGHNT, CDR2 YYREEE (reference sequence). V lost 4 bases and J lost 7; bases outside the gene matches: 7. CDR3 residues: CASSRGQGRDGELFF. The CDR3 DNA follows: TGTGCCAGCAGCCGGGGACAGGGGAGGGACGGGGAGCTGTTTTTT.